The TCR beta chain described here comes from a study of identical twins. A universal primer site came from template switching; cDNA carried unique molecular identifiers. TCRdb re-analysed the 5' RACE reads in MiXCR, keeping a single row per CDR3 protein. This sample has nearly 900,000 distinct CDR3 sequences, with approximately 13% found just once. V lost 3 bases and J lost 1, with 13 bases in between. Germline CDR1 SGHDT, CDR2 YYEEEE. The CDR3 totals 15 residues. The study's findings and limits: Beta out-of-frame twin sharing showed a weaker excess. One should note that invariant MAIT and iNKT cells could partly confound zero-insertion analyses.

As to this clonotype: Its antigen is currently unknown.

Among all donors, each was a healthy Caucasian. These sequences were also reported in another study, on yellow fever vaccine responses in identical twins.

The chain combines TRBV5-6 with TRBJ1-1; no clear D gene. The sample taken for sequencing was PBMCs. The sequence was obtained from a woman in her late teens or twenties in good health. For the CDR3, the DNA is TGTGCCAGCAGCTGGGGAACGGGATGGAACACTGAAGCTTTCTTT. Protein product: CASSWGTGWNTEAFF. The full variable domain, in which reference TRBV5-6 and TRBJ1-1 provide the parts outside the CDR3, is DAGVTQSPTHLIKTRGQQVTLRCSPKSGHDTVSWYQQALGQGPQFIFQYYEEEERQRGNFPDRFSGHQFPNYSSELNVNALLLGDSALYLCASSWGTGWNTEAFFGQGTRLTVV.